A selection of T cell receptor beta chains follows, all from one sample in a study of blood T cell repertoires in COVID-19. Measured with immunoSEQ multiplex PCR; TCRdb has only the in-frame clones, and not every one. The sample records over 150,000 clones, 65% to 90% being singletons. Input material: peripheral blood. These TCRs come from a human donor in a cohort sampled during active COVID-19. Each CDR3 is given with its conserved first and last residue. Clone size is given for some rows only: seen once, a few or many times, or a class if the clone is expanded.

cdr3_aa	cdr3_length	clone_size	v_call	j_call
CASSRQNTGELFF	13	NA	TRBV5-1	TRBJ2-2
CASSLETSGRANNEQFF	17	NA	TRBV5-8	TRBJ2-1
CASSLGYLGDNSYNEQFF	18	NA	TRBV5-1	TRBJ2-1
CSVVGTSGRMGAGELFF	17	few	TRBV29-1	TRBJ2-2
CASSLTGYGYTF	12	NA	TRBV6-5	TRBJ1-2
CASSSLPGQYSNQPQHF	17	NA	TRBV5-5	TRBJ1-5
CASKLEGVNSGANVLTF	17	NA	TRBV19	TRBJ2-6
CASQDTRNQPQHF	13	NA	TRBV2	TRBJ1-5
CASSLERGEQYF	12	NA	TRBV5-6	TRBJ2-7
CASSELAGGRETQYF	15	once	TRBV2	TRBJ2-5
CASSFQNEQFF	11	NA	TRBV5-1	TRBJ2-1
CASSQQSGIEQFF	13	NA	TRBV5-8	TRBJ2-1
CASSQDGTGVSSGNTIYF	18	many	TRBV4-2	TRBJ1-3
CASSRTGASYEQYF	14	NA	TRBV28	TRBJ2-7
CASSQIDRVSQFF	13	NA	TRBV3-1/TRBV3-2	TRBJ2-1
CASSSLPQGARNGYTF	16	NA	TRBV27	TRBJ1-2
CASSQEGRGNEQYF	14	NA	TRBV4-1	TRBJ2-7
CAISESMPPGTGYEQYF	17	NA	TRBV10-3	TRBJ2-7
CASSFRGGPYNEQFF	15	once	TRBV27	TRBJ2-1
CASSLNSISTDTQYF	15	few	TRBV27	TRBJ2-3
CASSPPSGREVETQYF	16	once	TRBV7-9	TRBJ2-5
CASSERQVGEQYF	13	NA	TRBV25-1	TRBJ2-7
CASSLYGGSEQYF	13	NA	TRBV5-1	TRBJ2-7
CSVAQGASDTQYF	13	NA	TRBV29-1	TRBJ2-3
CASSLFARSGSKNEQYF	17	NA	TRBV28	TRBJ2-7
CASTRTGGSNEQFF	14	NA	TRBV5-1	TRBJ2-1
CASSLYGTSSYNEQFF	16	NA	TRBV28	TRBJ2-1
CASSLIRLNTEAFF	14	NA	TRBV7-2	TRBJ1-1
CASRLGTGIPTDTQYF	16	once	TRBV28	TRBJ2-3
CASSFPRTGEGSYNEQFF	18	once	TRBV7-2	TRBJ2-1
CASGFSGDFEQFF	13	once	TRBV12-5	TRBJ2-1
CASSFLGQGYSPLHF	15	NA	TRBV7-2	TRBJ1-6
CASSLGGQGNQPQHF	15	NA	TRBV18	TRBJ1-5